This is a list of T cell receptor beta chains from one sample in a study of OX40 agonist ivuxolimab in advanced cancers. Clones were sequenced by immunoSEQ multiplex PCR, and TCRdb holds only the in-frame ones, with some missing. The sample consists of roughly 79,000 clones, more than 80% of them appearing once. This sample comprised CD4+ or CD8+ T cells sorted from blood, obtained in a trial of the OX40 agonist ivuxolimab. These receptors came from an adult with an advanced solid tumor such as melanoma, head and neck, liver or kidney cancer. Both conserved end residues are part of each CDR3. The D gene is left open where the match is weak. A clone size is listed for some rows: how often the clone was seen (once, few, many), or a class if it is expanded.

J: TRBJ1-1
D: TRBD1
size: -
V: TRBV4-1
CDR3: CASSQVAGGSPAFF
DNA: TGCGCCAGCAGCCAAGTGGCAGGGGGCAGTCCAGCTTTCTTT

J: TRBJ2-3
D: -
size: -
V: TRBV5-1
CDR3: CASSAGQNTDTQYF
DNA: TGCGCCAGCAGCGCCGGACAGAACACAGATACGCAGTATTTT

J: TRBJ1-4
D: -
size: -
V: TRBV15
CDR3: CATSRVPPIAGRENEKLFF
DNA: TGTGCCACCAGCAGAGTTCCCCCGATTGCGGGCAGGGAGAATGAAAAACTGTTTTTT

J: TRBJ2-1
D: -
size: -
V: TRBV2
CDR3: CASRRTTNEQFF
DNA: TGTGCCAGCAGGCGAACTACCAATGAGCAGTTCTTC

J: TRBJ2-7
D: -
size: -
V: TRBV19
CDR3: CASSNGAGSSYEQYF
DNA: TGTGCCAGTAGTAACGGGGCGGGATCGAGCTACGAGCAGTACTTC

J: TRBJ2-2
D: -
size: once
V: TRBV5-1
CDR3: CASSSEGNTGELFF
DNA: TGCGCCAGCAGCTCAGAGGGGAACACCGGGGAGCTGTTTTTT

J: TRBJ2-1
D: TRBD1
size: -
V: TRBV6-1
CDR3: CASSLDRGQRDEQFF
DNA: TGTGCCAGCAGCCTTGACAGGGGGCAGAGGGATGAGCAGTTCTTC

J: TRBJ1-5
D: -
size: -
V: TRBV30
CDR3: CAWSVADNQPQHF
DNA: TGTGCCTGGAGTGTTGCAGACAATCAGCCCCAGCATTTT

J: TRBJ2-7
D: TRBD1
size: -
V: TRBV28
CDR3: CASTLSRDRDSRQYF
DNA: TGTGCCAGCACCCTATCCCGGGACAGGGATAGTAGGCAGTACTTC

J: TRBJ1-2
D: TRBD1
size: -
V: TRBV18
CDR3: CASSLVPGQGAGYGYTF
DNA: TGTGCCAGCTCACTCGTCCCGGGACAGGGGGCAGGTTATGGCTACACCTTC

J: TRBJ1-1
D: TRBD1
size: -
V: TRBV30
CDR3: CAWETGGMTEAFF
DNA: TGTGCCTGGGAGACAGGGGGAATGACTGAAGCTTTCTTT

J: TRBJ2-6
D: TRBD2
size: -
V: TRBV28
CDR3: CASKSAGALTGANVLTF
DNA: TGTGCCAGTAAATCAGCGGGAGCTCTTACTGGGGCCAACGTCCTGACTTTC

J: TRBJ2-7
D: -
size: once
V: TRBV28
CDR3: CASQSAYEQYF
DNA: TGTGCCAGCCAGTCGGCATACGAGCAGTACTTC

J: TRBJ2-1
D: TRBD1
size: -
V: TRBV4-1
CDR3: CASSHSGGAFYNEQFF
DNA: TGCGCCAGCAGCCATTCAGGGGGCGCTTTCTACAATGAGCAGTTCTTC

J: TRBJ2-2
D: -
size: -
V: TRBV4-1
CDR3: CASSQDLGNSRELFF
DNA: TGCGCCAGCAGCCAAGATCTCGGCAACTCCCGGGAGCTGTTTTTT

J: TRBJ1-2
D: TRBD1
size: -
V: TRBV28
CDR3: CASSLRQGYGYTF
DNA: TGTGCCAGCAGCCTTCGACAGGGCTATGGCTACACCTTC

J: TRBJ2-7
D: -
size: -
V: TRBV7-2
CDR3: CASSPYDRTYEQYF
DNA: TGTGCCAGCAGCCCCTATGACAGAACCTACGAGCAGTACTTC

J: TRBJ1-2
D: TRBD1
size: -
V: TRBV6-5
CDR3: CASRQQGAHNYGYTF
DNA: TGTGCCAGCAGACAACAGGGGGCGCATAACTATGGCTACACCTTC

J: TRBJ1-1
D: -
size: -
V: TRBV20-1
CDR3: CSAKGGTEAFF
DNA: TGCAGTGCTAAGGGGGGCACTGAAGCTTTCTTT

J: TRBJ2-1
D: -
size: -
V: TRBV20-1
CDR3: CSANEYEQFF
DNA: TGCAGTGCGAACGAATATGAGCAGTTCTTC

J: TRBJ2-1
D: TRBD2
size: -
V: TRBV30
CDR3: CAWYRLAGGDEQFF
DNA: TGTGCCTGGTATAGGCTAGCGGGAGGAGATGAGCAGTTCTTC

J: TRBJ2-2
D: TRBD1
size: -
V: TRBV6-1
CDR3: CASSGNRGLTGELFF
DNA: TGTGCCAGCAGTGGAAACAGGGGGCTCACCGGGGAGCTGTTTTTT

J: TRBJ2-3
D: TRBD2
size: -
V: TRBV5-1
CDR3: CASSAGLAGGTDTQYF
DNA: TGCGCCAGCAGCGCGGGACTAGCGGGGGGGACAGATACGCAGTATTTT

J: TRBJ2-7
D: TRBD2
size: -
V: TRBV5-1
CDR3: CASSFGAGRLAGVTEEQYF
DNA: TGCGCCAGCAGCTTCGGGGCAGGACGCCTAGCGGGAGTTACGGAAGAGCAGTACTTC

J: TRBJ1-1
D: -
size: -
V: TRBV29-1
CDR3: CSVDPRGDTEAFF
DNA: TGCAGCGTTGATCCCAGGGGCGACACTGAAGCTTTCTTT

J: TRBJ2-3
D: -
size: -
V: TRBV7-2
CDR3: CASSPGLGGTQYF
DNA: TGTGCCAGCAGCCCCGGACTAGGGGGTACGCAGTATTTT

J: TRBJ2-2
D: -
size: -
V: TRBV6-5
CDR3: CASSYRDPPGELFF
DNA: TGTGCCAGCAGTTACCGGGACCCTCCCGGGGAGCTGTTTTTT

J: TRBJ2-7
D: -
size: -
V: TRBV18
CDR3: CASSPSSGENTYEQYF
DNA: TGTGCCAGCTCACCGTCCTCAGGAGAGAATACCTACGAGCAGTACTTC

J: TRBJ1-2
D: -
size: -
V: TRBV28
CDR3: CASSSSGGANYGYTF
DNA: TGTGCCAGCAGTTCGTCGGGGGGCGCTAACTATGGCTACACCTTC

J: TRBJ2-1
D: -
size: -
V: TRBV7-2
CDR3: CASSRVVKSSYNEQFF
DNA: TGTGCCAGCAGCAGGGTCGTCAAAAGCTCCTACAATGAGCAGTTCTTC

J: TRBJ2-5
D: -
size: -
V: TRBV5-1
CDR3: CASSLGSAGAWETQYF
DNA: TGCGCCAGCAGCTTGGGGTCGGCAGGGGCGTGGGAGACCCAGTACTTC

J: TRBJ1-4
D: TRBD1
size: -
V: TRBV5-4
CDR3: CASSSHETGTEKLFF
DNA: TGTGCCAGCAGCTCTCATGAGACAGGGACTGAAAAACTGTTTTTT

J: TRBJ1-1
D: TRBD1
size: -
V: TRBV5-1
CDR3: CASSLGTGGRNTEAFF
DNA: TGCGCCAGCAGCTTGGGGACAGGGGGTAGGAACACTGAAGCTTTCTTT

J: TRBJ1-2
D: TRBD1
size: -
V: TRBV27
CDR3: CASSLGGQGAYGYTF
DNA: TGTGCCAGCAGTTTAGGGGGCCAGGGGGCCTATGGCTACACCTTC

J: TRBJ2-1
D: -
size: -
V: TRBV5-5
CDR3: CASSLGEWEYNEQFF
DNA: TGTGCCAGCAGCTTGGGGGAATGGGAATACAATGAGCAGTTCTTC

J: TRBJ1-5
D: -
size: -
V: TRBV6-6
CDR3: CASRGLYHGDQPQHF
DNA: TGTGCCAGCAGGGGATTATACCACGGGGATCAGCCCCAGCATTTT

J: TRBJ1-6
D: -
size: -
V: TRBV5-1
CDR3: CASSLDSSVSPLHF
DNA: TGCGCCAGCAGCTTGGACAGCTCTGTCTCACCCCTCCACTTT

J: TRBJ2-5
D: TRBD2
size: -
V: TRBV7-2
CDR3: CASSLLAGGQETQYF
DNA: TGTGCCAGCAGCCTCCTAGCGGGAGGACAAGAGACCCAGTACTTC

J: TRBJ2-3
D: TRBD1
size: -
V: TRBV5-1
CDR3: CASSPGQGPDTQYF
DNA: TGCGCCAGCAGCCCAGGACAGGGCCCAGATACGCAGTATTTT

J: TRBJ2-5
D: TRBD1
size: -
V: TRBV19
CDR3: CASSFRDRGMETQYF
DNA: TGTGCCAGTAGCTTCCGGGACAGAGGAATGGAGACCCAGTACTTC

J: TRBJ1-2
D: -
size: -
V: TRBV6-5
CDR3: CASSLVRGHYGYTF
DNA: TGTGCCAGCAGCCTAGTTCGGGGACACTATGGCTACACCTTC

J: TRBJ2-7
D: -
size: -
V: TRBV2
CDR3: CASSESGEQYF
DNA: TGTGCCAGCAGTGAATCCGGGGAGCAGTACTTC

J: TRBJ1-4
D: -
size: -
V: TRBV7-9
CDR3: CASSLNRAEKLFF
DNA: TGTGCCAGCAGCTTAAACAGGGCTGAAAAACTGTTTTTT

J: TRBJ2-2
D: TRBD2
size: -
V: TRBV10-3
CDR3: CAISPGLENTGELFF
DNA: TGTGCCATCAGCCCGGGACTAGAGAACACCGGGGAGCTGTTTTTT

J: TRBJ2-2
D: -
size: -
V: TRBV2
CDR3: CASGRDTGELFF
DNA: TGTGCCAGCGGCAGGGACACCGGGGAGCTGTTTTTT

J: TRBJ2-5
D: -
size: -
V: TRBV28
CDR3: CASTTGPQETQYF
DNA: TGTGCCAGCACCACGGGCCCCCAAGAGACCCAGTACTTC

J: TRBJ1-6
D: -
size: -
V: TRBV30
CDR3: CAWSEMGEGSPLHF
DNA: TGTGCCTGGAGTGAAATGGGTGAAGGTTCACCCCTCCACTTT

J: TRBJ2-3
D: -
size: -
V: TRBV4-1
CDR3: CASSQDWADTQYF
DNA: TGCGCCAGCAGCCAAGACTGGGCAGATACGCAGTATTTT

J: TRBJ2-4
D: -
size: -
V: TRBV30
CDR3: CALAIGSNIQYF
DNA: TGTGCCTTGGCGATTGGAAGCAACATTCAGTACTTC

J: TRBJ2-3
D: -
size: -
V: TRBV9
CDR3: CASSATGAASSTDTQYF
DNA: TGTGCCAGCAGCGCCACTGGGGCGGCCTCTAGCACAGATACGCAGTATTTT